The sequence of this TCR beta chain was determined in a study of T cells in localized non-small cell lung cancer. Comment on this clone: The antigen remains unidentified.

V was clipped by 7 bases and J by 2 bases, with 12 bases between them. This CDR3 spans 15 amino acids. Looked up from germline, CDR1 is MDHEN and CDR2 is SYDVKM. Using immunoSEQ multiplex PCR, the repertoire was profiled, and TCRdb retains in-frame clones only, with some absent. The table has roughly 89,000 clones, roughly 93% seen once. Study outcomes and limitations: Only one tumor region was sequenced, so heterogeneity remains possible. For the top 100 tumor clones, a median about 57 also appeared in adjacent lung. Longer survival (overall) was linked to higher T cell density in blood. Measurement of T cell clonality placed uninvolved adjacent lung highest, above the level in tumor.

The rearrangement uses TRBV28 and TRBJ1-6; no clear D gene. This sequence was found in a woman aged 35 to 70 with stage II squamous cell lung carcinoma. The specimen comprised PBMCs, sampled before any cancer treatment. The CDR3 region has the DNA TGTGCCAGCACCCCGGGAGGAACCTATAATTCACCCCTCCACTTT. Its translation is CASTPGGTYNSPLHF. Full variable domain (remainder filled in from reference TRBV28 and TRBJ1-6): DVKVTQSSRYLVKRTGEKVFLECVQDMDHENMFWYRQDPGLGLRLIYFSYDVKMKEKGDIPEGYSVSREKKERFSLILESASTNQTSMYLCASTPGGTYNSPLHFGNGTRLTVT.